The rows below give T cell receptor beta chains drawn from one sample of a study of T-cell reconstitution after alpha-beta-depleted transplantation in children. TCRdb passed the PCR reads through MiXCR, listing each CDR3 protein once. The data show more than 200,000 distinct CDR3 sequences, 9.7% seen once. Material: PBMCs from the stem cell graft donor, obtained from the stem cell graft. The source of these receptors is a human donor who donated a stem cell graft to a child with SCID. Both conserved end residues are part of each CDR3. The D gene is left open where the match is weak. The size field is filled for only some rows; it gives once, few, many or a size class.

j_gene: TRBJ2-3
abundance: many
v_gene: TRBV7-2
d_gene: -
CDR3nt: TGTGCCAGCAGCACCCAACAGGGTCACACAGATACGCAGTATTTT
CDR3aa: CASSTQQGHTDTQYF

j_gene: TRBJ2-3
abundance: many
v_gene: TRBV27
d_gene: -
CDR3nt: TGTGCCAGCAGTTACCCGAGGACTGCTAGCACAGATACGCAGTATTTT
CDR3aa: CASSYPRTASTDTQYF

j_gene: TRBJ2-3
abundance: few
v_gene: TRBV7-3
d_gene: TRBD2
CDR3nt: TGTGCCAGCAGCCGTAGCGGGGGGGCCGGAGATACGCAGTATTTT
CDR3aa: CASSRSGGAGDTQYF

j_gene: TRBJ2-3
abundance: many
v_gene: TRBV29-1
d_gene: -
CDR3nt: TGCAGCGTTGAAGGGGGTTTGCGCACAGATACGCAGTATTTT
CDR3aa: CSVEGGLRTDTQYF

j_gene: TRBJ1-6
abundance: many
v_gene: TRBV5-4
d_gene: -
CDR3nt: TGTGCCAGCAGCTTAGGGGAGTTTTATTCACCCCTCCACTTT
CDR3aa: CASSLGEFYSPLHF

j_gene: TRBJ2-3
abundance: many
v_gene: TRBV20-1
d_gene: TRBD2
CDR3nt: TGCAGTGCTCATCTTTGGAAACTAGCGGGGGGAAGCACAGATACGCAGTATTTT
CDR3aa: CSAHLWKLAGGSTDTQYF

j_gene: TRBJ2-1
abundance: -
v_gene: TRBV7-9
d_gene: TRBD1
CDR3nt: TGTGCCAGCAGCCTTAGTAGGGGGCGTTACAATGAGCAGTTCTTC
CDR3aa: CASSLSRGRYNEQFF

j_gene: TRBJ2-3
abundance: many
v_gene: TRBV5-1
d_gene: TRBD1
CDR3nt: TGCGCCAGCAGCTTGCGACAGGGGCGCACAGATACGCAGTATTTT
CDR3aa: CASSLRQGRTDTQYF

j_gene: TRBJ2-1
abundance: many
v_gene: TRBV12-3/TRBV12-4
d_gene: -
CDR3nt: TGTGCCAGCAGTTTAGGGCGATACTCCTACAATGAGCAGTTCTTC
CDR3aa: CASSLGRYSYNEQFF

j_gene: TRBJ2-3
abundance: many
v_gene: TRBV7-3
d_gene: -
CDR3nt: TGTGCCAGCAGCCTAAGCCCTGGGACAGATACGCAGTATTTT
CDR3aa: CASSLSPGTDTQYF

j_gene: TRBJ2-5
abundance: -
v_gene: TRBV12-3/TRBV12-4
d_gene: -
CDR3nt: TGTGCCAGCAGTTTCTCTGACGGGACCCAGTACTTC
CDR3aa: CASSFSDGTQYF

j_gene: TRBJ1-1
abundance: many
v_gene: TRBV20-1
d_gene: -
CDR3nt: TGCAGTGCTAGAGATATATCAGCAATGAACACTGAAGCTTTCTTT
CDR3aa: CSARDISAMNTEAFF

j_gene: TRBJ2-5
abundance: -
v_gene: TRBV20-1
d_gene: -
CDR3nt: TGCAGTGCTAGAGGCGAGACAGCCTTAGAGACCCAGTACTTC
CDR3aa: CSARGETALETQYF

j_gene: TRBJ2-3
abundance: many
v_gene: TRBV20-1
d_gene: TRBD2
CDR3nt: TGCAGTGCCCCAGAGGCTAGCGGGGGCACAGATACGCAGTATTTT
CDR3aa: CSAPEASGGTDTQYF

j_gene: TRBJ1-1
abundance: many
v_gene: TRBV5-1
d_gene: -
CDR3nt: TGCGCCAGCAGCCGCGACGCGGGCACTGAAGCTTTCTTT
CDR3aa: CASSRDAGTEAFF

j_gene: TRBJ2-5
abundance: -
v_gene: TRBV20-1
d_gene: TRBD1
CDR3nt: TGCAGTGCGGATTCCGGGACAGGGGATGTAGAGACCCAGTACTTC
CDR3aa: CSADSGTGDVETQYF

j_gene: TRBJ1-1
abundance: many
v_gene: TRBV5-1
d_gene: -
CDR3nt: TGCGCCAGCAGCTTGGGGGAATCCAGTACTGAAGCTTTCTTT
CDR3aa: CASSLGESSTEAFF

j_gene: TRBJ2-3
abundance: many
v_gene: TRBV12-3/TRBV12-4
d_gene: TRBD2
CDR3nt: TGTGCCAGCAGTCCGGCAAAACTAGCGGGGGGGACAGATACGCAGTATTTT
CDR3aa: CASSPAKLAGGTDTQYF

j_gene: TRBJ1-1
abundance: -
v_gene: TRBV20-1
d_gene: -
CDR3nt: TGCAGTGCTAACGAGGATTTAATGGGGAACACTGAAGCTTTCTTT
CDR3aa: CSANEDLMGNTEAFF

j_gene: TRBJ2-7
abundance: many
v_gene: TRBV2
d_gene: -
CDR3nt: TGTGCCAGCAGTTCGATATACGAGCAGTACTTC
CDR3aa: CASSSIYEQYF

j_gene: TRBJ2-3
abundance: many
v_gene: TRBV5-1
d_gene: -
CDR3nt: TGCGCCAGCAGCTCCCAAGGGGGCGGGGGCACAGATACGCAGTATTTT
CDR3aa: CASSSQGGGGTDTQYF

j_gene: TRBJ1-4
abundance: many
v_gene: TRBV7-8
d_gene: TRBD1
CDR3nt: TGTGCCAGCAGCCCATTACGACAGGGGGCGCGAGAAAAACTGTTTTTT
CDR3aa: CASSPLRQGAREKLFF

j_gene: TRBJ2-7
abundance: -
v_gene: TRBV18
d_gene: TRBD1
CDR3nt: TGTGCCAGCTCACCTGACAGGGGTGGGTTCTACGAGCAGTACTTC
CDR3aa: CASSPDRGGFYEQYF

j_gene: TRBJ2-5
abundance: many
v_gene: TRBV20-1
d_gene: -
CDR3nt: TGCAGTGCTAGACGTGGACAGACCCTCCTTAAAGAGACCCAGTACTTC
CDR3aa: CSARRGQTLLKETQYF

j_gene: TRBJ1-2
abundance: many
v_gene: TRBV27
d_gene: -
CDR3nt: TGTGCCAGCAGTCCCGCGGGTTGCACCTTC
CDR3aa: CASSPAGCTF

j_gene: TRBJ2-3
abundance: many
v_gene: TRBV20-1
d_gene: TRBD2
CDR3nt: TGCAGTGCGATCCCTACCGGGGGGGTCACAGATACGCAGTATTTT
CDR3aa: CSAIPTGGVTDTQYF

j_gene: TRBJ2-1
abundance: -
v_gene: TRBV6-2/TRBV6-3
d_gene: -
CDR3nt: TGTGCCAGCAGCTGGGGATGGGAGCAGTTCTTC
CDR3aa: CASSWGWEQFF

j_gene: TRBJ2-5
abundance: many
v_gene: TRBV5-1
d_gene: -
CDR3nt: TGCGCCAGCAGCTTGGAGAATAGTTTGCAAGAGACCCAGTACTTC
CDR3aa: CASSLENSLQETQYF

j_gene: TRBJ2-2
abundance: many
v_gene: TRBV4-2
d_gene: -
CDR3nt: TGTGCCAGCAGCCAAGAATTGGGTACTCAAAATTTCCGCACCGGGGAGCTGTTTTTT
CDR3aa: CASSQELGTQNFRTGELFF

j_gene: TRBJ2-7
abundance: -
v_gene: TRBV11-1
d_gene: -
CDR3nt: TGTGCCAGCAGCTTCGAGGCAGGTATCTACGAGCAGTACTTC
CDR3aa: CASSFEAGIYEQYF

j_gene: TRBJ2-7
abundance: many
v_gene: TRBV25-1
d_gene: -
CDR3nt: TGTGCCAGCAGTGCCACAGACACCTACGAGCAGTACTTC
CDR3aa: CASSATDTYEQYF

j_gene: TRBJ1-1
abundance: many
v_gene: TRBV2
d_gene: -
CDR3nt: TGTGCCAGCAACACCCAGACCACTGAAGCTTTCTTT
CDR3aa: CASNTQTTEAFF

j_gene: TRBJ2-1
abundance: many
v_gene: TRBV19
d_gene: -
CDR3nt: TGTGCCAGTAGTCGCCCCCTTTCGGGGGTGTACAATGAGCAGTTCTTC
CDR3aa: CASSRPLSGVYNEQFF

j_gene: TRBJ2-3
abundance: many
v_gene: TRBV5-1
d_gene: -
CDR3nt: TGCGCCAGCAGCGTCGGGGTCACAGATACGCAGTATTTT
CDR3aa: CASSVGVTDTQYF

j_gene: TRBJ1-5
abundance: few
v_gene: TRBV19
d_gene: TRBD1
CDR3nt: TGTGCCAGTAGTATCGGGACAGTGTGGAATCAGCCCCAGCATTTT
CDR3aa: CASSIGTVWNQPQHF

j_gene: TRBJ2-1
abundance: many
v_gene: TRBV9
d_gene: -
CDR3nt: TGTGCCAGCAGCGTAGGCGGGCCTTACAATGAGCAGTTCTTC
CDR3aa: CASSVGGPYNEQFF

j_gene: TRBJ2-3
abundance: many
v_gene: TRBV5-1
d_gene: TRBD2
CDR3nt: TGCGCCAGCAGCTTGACTAGCGTGGGCACAGATACGCAGTATTTT
CDR3aa: CASSLTSVGTDTQYF

j_gene: TRBJ1-1
abundance: -
v_gene: TRBV20-1
d_gene: -
CDR3nt: TGCAGTGCTAGAGATTGGGGGACGGGGGCTGAAGCTTTCTTT
CDR3aa: CSARDWGTGAEAFF

j_gene: TRBJ1-1
abundance: many
v_gene: TRBV20-1
d_gene: -
CDR3nt: TGCAGTGAAAACCCCAGGATGAACACTGAAGCTTTCTTT
CDR3aa: CSENPRMNTEAFF

j_gene: TRBJ1-1
abundance: many
v_gene: TRBV7-9
d_gene: -
CDR3nt: TGTGCCAGCAGCCCCCAACGGACGAACACTGAAGCTTTCTTT
CDR3aa: CASSPQRTNTEAFF

j_gene: TRBJ2-7
abundance: -
v_gene: TRBV12-3/TRBV12-4
d_gene: TRBD2
CDR3nt: TGTGCCAGCAGTTCCGCTAGCGGGGGGCCCCGGGAGCAGTACTTC
CDR3aa: CASSSASGGPREQYF

j_gene: TRBJ2-4
abundance: -
v_gene: TRBV19
d_gene: TRBD1
CDR3nt: TGTGCCAGTAGTATAGGGCCCGGACAGGGATTAGCCAAAAACATTCAGTACTTC
CDR3aa: CASSIGPGQGLAKNIQYF

j_gene: TRBJ2-1
abundance: -
v_gene: TRBV10-1
d_gene: -
CDR3nt: TGCGCCAGCAGTGATCGAGGGTATAGTGAGCAGTTCTTC
CDR3aa: CASSDRGYSEQFF

j_gene: TRBJ1-2
abundance: many
v_gene: TRBV20-1
d_gene: -
CDR3nt: TGCAGTGCTAGAGGGGAGGGGAGGGAAGGGTACTATGGCTACACCTTC
CDR3aa: CSARGEGREGYYGYTF

j_gene: TRBJ2-1
abundance: many
v_gene: TRBV5-1
d_gene: -
CDR3nt: TGCGCCAGCAGCCTCAGGGATTACCGGGACAATGAGCAGTTCTTC
CDR3aa: CASSLRDYRDNEQFF

j_gene: TRBJ1-6
abundance: -
v_gene: TRBV20-1
d_gene: -
CDR3nt: TGCAGTGCGAGGACAGATTCCTATAATTCACCCCTCCACTTT
CDR3aa: CSARTDSYNSPLHF

j_gene: TRBJ1-1
abundance: many
v_gene: TRBV10-3
d_gene: -
CDR3nt: TGTGCCATCAGGGGGGCAGTCGATGGTACTGAAGCTTTCTTT
CDR3aa: CAIRGAVDGTEAFF

j_gene: TRBJ1-2
abundance: many
v_gene: TRBV7-2
d_gene: TRBD1
CDR3nt: TGTGCCAGCAGCCTCGACAGGGCCGCTAACTATGGCTACACCTTC
CDR3aa: CASSLDRAANYGYTF

j_gene: TRBJ2-2
abundance: -
v_gene: TRBV2
d_gene: TRBD1
CDR3nt: TGTGCCAGCAGTGGACAGGGGCGCACCGGGGAGCTGTTTTTT
CDR3aa: CASSGQGRTGELFF

j_gene: TRBJ1-2
abundance: few
v_gene: TRBV5-1
d_gene: -
CDR3nt: TGCGCCAGCAGCACTCTACCGGGACGGAGCTATGGCTACACCTTC
CDR3aa: CASSTLPGRSYGYTF

j_gene: TRBJ2-7
abundance: many
v_gene: TRBV13
d_gene: -
CDR3nt: TGTGCCAGCACCCGGACAGAAAATACCTACGAGCAGTACTTC
CDR3aa: CASTRTENTYEQYF

j_gene: TRBJ1-5
abundance: many
v_gene: TRBV3-1
d_gene: TRBD1
CDR3nt: TGTGCCAGCAGCCAAGGGACAGGGGGAAATCAGCCCCAGCATTTT
CDR3aa: CASSQGTGGNQPQHF

j_gene: TRBJ2-5
abundance: many
v_gene: TRBV27
d_gene: -
CDR3nt: TGTGCCAGCAGTTTATGGCGGGAAGAGACCCAGTACTTC
CDR3aa: CASSLWREETQYF

j_gene: TRBJ1-3
abundance: many
v_gene: TRBV12-3/TRBV12-4
d_gene: TRBD1
CDR3nt: TGTGCCAGCAGTCCCGGACAGGTTTCTGGAAACACCATATATTTT
CDR3aa: CASSPGQVSGNTIYF

j_gene: TRBJ1-1
abundance: few
v_gene: TRBV6-5
d_gene: -
CDR3nt: TGTGCCAGCAGTTACGGGCGCGCTGAAGCTTTCTTT
CDR3aa: CASSYGRAEAFF

j_gene: TRBJ2-3
abundance: few
v_gene: TRBV10-3
d_gene: -
CDR3nt: TGTGCCATCAGTGGGACGACCCGGGGTACGCAGTATTTT
CDR3aa: CAISGTTRGTQYF

j_gene: TRBJ1-6
abundance: many
v_gene: TRBV5-6
d_gene: -
CDR3nt: TGTGCCAGCAGCTTGGGATCGGGCTCCTATAATTCACCCCTCCACTTT
CDR3aa: CASSLGSGSYNSPLHF